This T cell receptor beta chain was recorded in a study of beta chain features in type 1 diabetes. Every isolated RNA sample was fully reverse transcribed, so sequencing captured expressed TCRB transcripts. The average read count of naive, central memory and regulatory T cell samples was some 3.9 million. Clones were read by immunoSEQ multiplex PCR, and TCRdb kept only the in-frame ones, dropping some. The sample records 400,000 or so clones, around an eighth being singletons. Points from the study as a whole: The study found fewer insertions and more deletions at VDJ junctions in type 1 diabetes patients. Within each of all four CD4+ subsets, Type 1 diabetes patients had TCRB CDR3s that were moderately but significantly shorter.

The trim removed 8 bases at V and 7 bases at J, leaving 11 bases unmatched. Germline V gene data show CDR1 as GTSNPN and CDR2 as SVGIG (reference sequence). This CDR3 has 13 residues. Staining for CD45RO/CCR7/CD25/CD127/CD95/CD27 allowed sorting of CD4+ naive, central memory, regulatory and stem cell-like memory cells. On this clone: The antigen is unknown.

The V and J genes are TRBV30 and TRBJ2-1, with 7 bases lining up with TRBD2. The specimen was naive CD4+ T cells from blood. This TCR derives from a woman aged 18-35 years with type 1 diabetes. CDR3 bases: TGTGCCCTAACAGCGGGAACGCGGAATGAGCAGTTCTTC. It encodes CALTAGTRNEQFF.